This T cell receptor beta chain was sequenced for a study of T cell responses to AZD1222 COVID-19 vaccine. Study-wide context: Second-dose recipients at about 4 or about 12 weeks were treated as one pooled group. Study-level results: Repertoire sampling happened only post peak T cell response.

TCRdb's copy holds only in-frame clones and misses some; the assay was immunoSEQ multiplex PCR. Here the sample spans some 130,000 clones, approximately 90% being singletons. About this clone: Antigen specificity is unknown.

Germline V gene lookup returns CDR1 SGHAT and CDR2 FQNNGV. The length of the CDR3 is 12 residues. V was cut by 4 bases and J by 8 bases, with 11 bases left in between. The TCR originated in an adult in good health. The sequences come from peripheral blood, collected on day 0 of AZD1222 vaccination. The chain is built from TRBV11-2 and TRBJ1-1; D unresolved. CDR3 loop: CASSWSEGEAFF. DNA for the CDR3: TGTGCCAGCAGCTGGTCAGAAGGGGAAGCTTTCTTT.